This T cell receptor (beta chain) originates from a study of cytomegalovirus exposure and HLA in healthy donors. The V end lost 0 bases, the J end lost 2 bases, and 8 bases lay between the germline ends. The CDR3 consists of 15 residues. The germline gives CDR1 LGHNA, CDR2 YNFKEQ. A remark on this clone: Its target is not known.

60 Vbeta and 13 Jbeta primers were used in PCR. Using immunoSEQ multiplex PCR, the repertoire was profiled, and TCRdb retains in-frame clones only, with some absent. Here the sample spans 90,000 to 100,000 clones, roughly 67% being singletons. General observations from the study: The authors later found most CMV-associated TCR beta chains appeared HLA-restricted. A later analysis found TCR association rates differed by HLA locus, highest for DRB1 and lowest for HLA-C.

The rearrangement links TRBV4-2 to TRBJ1-5; a weak D match, TRBD1 (6 bases). The sequence was collected from a boy between 5 and 17 years old in good health and CMV-seropositive. Material: PBMCs. The CDR3 DNA is TGTGCCAGCAGCCAAGATCCAGGGGGCAATCAGCCCCAGCATTTT. It codes for CASSQDPGGNQPQHF.